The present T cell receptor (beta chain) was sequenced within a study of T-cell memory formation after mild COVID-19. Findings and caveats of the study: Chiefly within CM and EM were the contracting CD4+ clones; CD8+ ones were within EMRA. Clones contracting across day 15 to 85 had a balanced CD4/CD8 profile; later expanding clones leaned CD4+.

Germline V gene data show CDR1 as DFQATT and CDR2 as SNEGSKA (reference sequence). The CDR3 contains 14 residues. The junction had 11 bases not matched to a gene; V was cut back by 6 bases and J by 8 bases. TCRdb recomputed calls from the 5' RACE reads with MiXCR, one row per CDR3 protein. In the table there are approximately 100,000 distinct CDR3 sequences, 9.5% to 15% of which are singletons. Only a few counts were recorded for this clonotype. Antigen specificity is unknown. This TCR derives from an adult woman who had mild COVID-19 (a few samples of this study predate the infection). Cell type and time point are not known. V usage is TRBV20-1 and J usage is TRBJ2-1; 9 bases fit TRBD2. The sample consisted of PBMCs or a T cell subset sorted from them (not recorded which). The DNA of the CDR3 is TGCAGTGCCGGAAAAGCGGGAGGTAGCGATGAGCAGTTCTTC. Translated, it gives CSAGKAGGSDEQFF.